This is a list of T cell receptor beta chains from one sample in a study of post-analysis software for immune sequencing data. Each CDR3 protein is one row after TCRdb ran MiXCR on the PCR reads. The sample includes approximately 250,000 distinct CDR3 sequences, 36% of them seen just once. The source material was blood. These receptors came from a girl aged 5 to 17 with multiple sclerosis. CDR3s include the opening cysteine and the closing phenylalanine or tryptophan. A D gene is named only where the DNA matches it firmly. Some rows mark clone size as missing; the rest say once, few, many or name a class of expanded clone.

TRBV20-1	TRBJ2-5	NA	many	TGCAGTGCGGGTTACCAAGAGACCCAGTACTTC	CSAGYQETQYF
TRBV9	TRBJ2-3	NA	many	TGTGCCAGCAGCGTTATGACTGGAGGAGATACGCAGTATTTT	CASSVMTGGDTQYF
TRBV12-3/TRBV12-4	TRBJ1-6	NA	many	TGTGCCAGCAGTCTAACTCGGGAAAAACGGTCACCCCTCCACTTT	CASSLTREKRSPLHF
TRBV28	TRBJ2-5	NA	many	TGTGCCAGCTCCCTGGGTCTAAGTCCCGGCCTTCAAGAGACCCAGTACTTC	CASSLGLSPGLQETQYF
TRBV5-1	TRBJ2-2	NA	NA	TGCGCCAGCAATCGGCTAACGAACACCGGGGAGCTGTTTTTT	CASNRLTNTGELFF
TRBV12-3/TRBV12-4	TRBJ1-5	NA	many	TGTGCCAGCAGCCCTGGACAGTGGAATCAGCCCCAGCATTTT	CASSPGQWNQPQHF
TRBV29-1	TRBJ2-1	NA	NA	TGCAGCGCCCCTTGGGACATCGGCCACAATGAGCAGTTCTTC	CSAPWDIGHNEQFF
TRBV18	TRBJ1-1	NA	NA	TGTGCCAGCTCACTCCCGCGAGAAGGGGTGGACACTGAAGCTTTCTTT	CASSLPREGVDTEAFF
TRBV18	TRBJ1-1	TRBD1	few	TGTGCCAGCTCAATGGGACAGGACACTGAAGCTTTCTTT	CASSMGQDTEAFF
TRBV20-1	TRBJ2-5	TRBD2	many	TGCAGTGCTGTCGGCCCGGGGGGGACCCAGTACTTC	CSAVGPGGTQYF
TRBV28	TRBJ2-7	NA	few	TGTGCCAGCAGTTTATCAGCAAACCCGCAGTACTTC	CASSLSANPQYF
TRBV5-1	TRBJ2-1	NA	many	TGCGCCAGCAGCTGGGACGGGACTGAGCAGTTCTTC	CASSWDGTEQFF